This TCR beta chain was retrieved from a study of neurological immune-mediated disorders. The team produced cDNA through 5'RACE using 10-nucleotide random UMIs. One entry per CDR3 protein, called by TCRdb with MiXCR from the 5' RACE reads. The table records approximately 48,000 distinct CDR3 sequences, approximately 11% of them present only once. The ends were cut back, 8 bases at V and 4 bases at J, with 17 bases in the middle. Germline V gene data show CDR1 as MDHEN and CDR2 as SYDVKM. This CDR3 region has 14 residues. This clonotype was recorded at least ten times. What it recognizes is unknown. The time point here: longitudinal time-point 3. From 2 million PBMCs stored at -80 C, the unsorted libraries were generated. Study-wide points: The greatest degree of TCR clonal expansion was observed in HTLV-1-associated myelopathy, with the lowest in multiple sclerosis, below that of healthy controls. Across subjects, expanded clones had no CDR3 amino acid sequences in common, pointing to private repertoires in all groups.

This chain joins TRBV28 and TRBJ2-5, with D perhaps matching TRBD1 (7 bases). The sequenced material came from PBMCs. The sequence came from a male donor with HTLV-1-associated myelopathy (HAM/TSP). The CDR3 region is CASLSLEGAETQYF. In DNA form, the CDR3 reads TGTGCCAGCCTCTCATTGGAGGGGGCAGAGACCCAGTACTTC.